Listed below are T cell receptor beta chains from one sample, sequenced in a study of blood T cells in healthy people across ages. TCRdb processed the 5' RACE reads anew with MiXCR; each CDR3 protein has one entry. This table has roughly 680,000 distinct CDR3 sequences, over 45% appearing once. The sequenced sample consisted of blood. These TCRs come from a woman aged 55 to 70 in good health. Both conserved end residues are part of each CDR3. Each record gives: D gene, clone size, J gene, V gene, CDR3 protein, CDR3 DNA. The D gene is left open where the match is weak. Some rows mark clone size as missing; the rest say once, few, many or name a class of expanded clone.

D: NA; size: few; J: TRBJ2-3; V: TRBV29-1; CDR3: CSVEDGGNTDTQYF; DNA: TGCAGCGTTGAGGATGGGGGGAACACAGATACGCAGTATTTT
D: TRBD2; size: many; J: TRBJ2-7; V: TRBV20-1; CDR3: CSAWTSGGYEQYF; DNA: TGCAGTGCTTGGACTAGCGGGGGCTACGAGCAGTACTTC
D: TRBD1; size: NA; J: TRBJ1-1; V: TRBV7-2; CDR3: CASSLSWGQGNTEAFF; DNA: TGTGCCAGCAGCTTAAGTTGGGGACAGGGGAACACTGAAGCTTTCTTT
D: NA; size: NA; J: TRBJ2-2; V: TRBV10-3; CDR3: CAISAQQGGELFF; DNA: TGTGCCATCAGTGCTCAACAGGGTGGGGAGCTGTTTTTT
D: TRBD1; size: few; J: TRBJ2-2; V: TRBV20-1; CDR3: CSARKAQGAGELFF; DNA: TGCAGTGCTAGAAAGGCCCAGGGGGCCGGGGAGCTGTTTTTT
D: NA; size: NA; J: TRBJ2-6; V: TRBV5-1; CDR3: CASSLIPHGANVLTF; DNA: TGCGCCAGCAGCTTGATCCCTCATGGGGCCAACGTCCTGACTTTC
D: TRBD1; size: NA; J: TRBJ2-3; V: TRBV7-3; CDR3: CASSFSRGKDTQYF; DNA: TGTGCCAGCAGCTTTTCCAGGGGGAAAGATACGCAGTATTTT
D: TRBD2; size: NA; J: TRBJ2-3; V: TRBV18; CDR3: CASARVAGTTDTQYF; DNA: TGTGCCAGCGCCAGGGTAGCGGGGACCACAGATACGCAGTATTTT
D: NA; size: few; J: TRBJ2-5; V: TRBV7-8; CDR3: CASSLAGDSTHRGTQYF; DNA: TGTGCCAGCAGCTTAGCAGGCGACAGCACACACCGGGGGACCCAGTACTTC
D: TRBD2; size: NA; J: TRBJ2-1; V: TRBV20-1; CDR3: CSASGASGRTNEQFF; DNA: TGCAGTGCTAGTGGGGCTAGCGGGAGGACCAATGAGCAGTTCTTC
D: TRBD2; size: once; J: TRBJ2-7; V: TRBV20-1; CDR3: CSARDLRGRAHEQYF; DNA: TGCAGTGCTAGAGATTTGCGCGGGAGGGCCCACGAGCAGTACTTC
D: NA; size: few; J: TRBJ2-5; V: TRBV20-1; CDR3: CSAREPLQETQYF; DNA: TGCAGTGCTAGAGAACCGCTTCAAGAGACCCAGTACTTC
D: TRBD1; size: NA; J: TRBJ2-3; V: TRBV7-2; CDR3: CASSYPLGTGPDTQYF; DNA: TGTGCCAGCAGCTACCCCCTCGGGACAGGGCCAGATACGCAGTATTTT
D: TRBD2; size: NA; J: TRBJ2-5; V: TRBV6-1; CDR3: CASGPAGDPETQYF; DNA: TGTGCCAGCGGCCCAGCGGGAGATCCCGAGACCCAGTACTTC
D: TRBD2; size: few; J: TRBJ2-2; V: TRBV9; CDR3: CASSVRGGTGELFF; DNA: TGTGCCAGCAGCGTACGGGGGGGCACCGGGGAGCTGTTTTTT
D: NA; size: NA; J: TRBJ2-2; V: TRBV2; CDR3: CASSPRGGWELFF; DNA: TGTGCCAGCAGCCCGCGAGGGGGTTGGGAGCTGTTTTTT
D: TRBD2; size: NA; J: TRBJ2-1; V: TRBV5-6; CDR3: CASSLPRTSGSFNEQFF; DNA: TGTGCCAGCAGCTTGCCCCGGACTAGCGGGAGTTTTAATGAGCAGTTCTTC
D: NA; size: NA; J: TRBJ2-1; V: TRBV11-3; CDR3: CASSPNREANEQFF; DNA: TGTGCCAGCAGCCCAAACAGGGAAGCGAATGAGCAGTTCTTC
D: NA; size: NA; J: TRBJ2-6; V: TRBV9; CDR3: CDSSVDGRSSGANVLTF; DNA: TGTGACAGCAGCGTTGACGGCCGATCCTCTGGGGCCAACGTCCTGACTTTT
D: NA; size: few; J: TRBJ2-7; V: TRBV20-1; CDR3: CSASRVLDDEQYF; DNA: TGCAGTGCCAGCAGGGTTTTAGACGACGAGCAGTACTTC
D: TRBD2; size: NA; J: TRBJ2-1; V: TRBV20-1; CDR3: CSARTAGGRNEQFF; DNA: TGCAGTGCTAGGACAGCGGGAGGTAGGAATGAGCAGTTCTTC
D: TRBD1; size: NA; J: TRBJ2-1; V: TRBV7-8; CDR3: CASSPRDSDYNEQFF; DNA: TGTGCCAGCAGCCCCCGGGACAGTGATTACAATGAGCAGTTCTTC
D: NA; size: few; J: TRBJ2-5; V: TRBV4-2; CDR3: CASSPLGAQETQYF; DNA: TGTGCCAGCAGCCCCCTCGGGGCCCAAGAGACCCAGTACTTC
D: NA; size: few; J: TRBJ2-1; V: TRBV20-1; CDR3: CSARDADRKGPRGANEQFF; DNA: TGCAGTGCTAGAGATGCGGACAGGAAGGGGCCAAGGGGGGCCAATGAGCAGTTCTTC
D: NA; size: NA; J: TRBJ2-3; V: TRBV5-1; CDR3: CASSRGDSTDTQYF; DNA: TGCGCCAGCAGCAGGGGGGATAGCACAGATACGCAGTATTTT
D: TRBD1; size: NA; J: TRBJ2-1; V: TRBV7-2; CDR3: CASSLRPGQGANEQFF; DNA: TGTGCCAGCAGCTTAAGGCCCGGGCAGGGGGCAAATGAGCAGTTCTTC
D: TRBD2; size: NA; J: TRBJ2-5; V: TRBV2; CDR3: CASSADAAGVQYF; DNA: TGTGCCAGCAGTGCGGACGCGGCGGGGGTCCAGTACTTC
D: NA; size: NA; J: TRBJ1-2; V: TRBV3-1; CDR3: CASSQDRRGSYGYTF; DNA: TGTGCCAGCAGCCAAGATCGGAGGGGAAGCTATGGCTACACCTTC
D: NA; size: few; J: TRBJ2-1; V: TRBV10-3; CDR3: CAISDGRESNEQFF; DNA: TGTGCCATCAGTGATGGTAGGGAGAGCAATGAGCAGTTCTTC
D: TRBD2; size: NA; J: TRBJ2-5; V: TRBV5-1; CDR3: CASSHPGTSVVEQYF; DNA: TGCGCCAGCAGCCACCCCGGGACTAGCGTAGTTGAGCAGTACTTC
D: NA; size: NA; J: TRBJ2-3; V: TRBV12-3/TRBV12-4; CDR3: CVSSFGSVSAVTQYF; DNA: TGTGTCAGCAGTTTTGGTAGCGTGAGTGCGGTTACGCAGTATTTT
D: NA; size: NA; J: TRBJ2-7; V: TRBV6-6; CDR3: CASSTAGRMYEQYF; DNA: TGTGCCAGCAGTACCGCGGGAAGGATGTACGAGCAGTACTTC
D: TRBD1; size: few; J: TRBJ2-7; V: TRBV13; CDR3: CASSRSDRVYEQYF; DNA: TGTGCCAGCAGCCGTAGTGACAGGGTCTACGAGCAGTACTTC
D: NA; size: NA; J: TRBJ2-4; V: TRBV6-5; CDR3: CASSFRAGTKNIQYF; DNA: TGTGCCAGCAGTTTTCGAGCCGGGACAAAAAACATTCAGTACTTC
D: TRBD2; size: many; J: TRBJ2-3; V: TRBV7-2; CDR3: CASSPLPLAVTDTQYF; DNA: TGTGCCAGCAGCCCCCTACCGCTAGCGGTAACAGATACGCAGTATTTT
D: TRBD1; size: NA; J: TRBJ2-1; V: TRBV2; CDR3: CASKWDRQGNNEQFF; DNA: TGTGCCAGCAAATGGGACAGACAGGGCAACAATGAGCAGTTCTTC
D: TRBD1; size: few; J: TRBJ1-2; V: TRBV12-5; CDR3: CASGLTGGGYGYTF; DNA: TGTGCTAGTGGTCTGACAGGGGGCGGCTATGGCTACACCTTC
D: TRBD2; size: NA; J: TRBJ2-1; V: TRBV11-3; CDR3: CASSTTSGRANEQFF; DNA: TGTGCCAGCAGCACGACTAGCGGGAGGGCCAATGAGCAGTTCTTC
D: NA; size: NA; J: TRBJ1-5; V: TRBV7-2; CDR3: CASSRTAYSNQPQHF; DNA: TGTGCCAGCAGCCGGACAGCTTATAGCAATCAGCCCCAGCATTTT
D: NA; size: few; J: TRBJ1-1; V: TRBV20-1; CDR3: CSARVAGRNTEAFF; DNA: TGCAGTGCTAGAGTTGCGGGACGGAACACTGAAGCTTTCTTT
D: NA; size: NA; J: TRBJ2-3; V: TRBV5-1; CDR3: CASSLGPPVADTQYF; DNA: TGCGCCAGCAGCTTGGGACCGCCCGTCGCAGATACGCAGTATTTT
D: TRBD2; size: NA; J: TRBJ2-1; V: TRBV7-2; CDR3: CASSYLAGVYNEQFF; DNA: TGTGCCAGCAGCTATCTAGCGGGAGTCTACAATGAGCAGTTCTTC
D: NA; size: few; J: TRBJ2-6; V: TRBV29-1; CDR3: CSVGSGAGANVLTF; DNA: TGCAGCGTTGGAAGTGGGGCTGGGGCCAACGTCCTGACTTTC
D: NA; size: few; J: TRBJ2-5; V: TRBV7-2; CDR3: CASSLGTALRETQYF; DNA: TGTGCCAGCAGCTTAGGGACGGCCCTCCGGGAGACCCAGTACTTC
D: NA; size: few; J: TRBJ1-1; V: TRBV12-3/TRBV12-4; CDR3: CASSTGSGAFF; DNA: TGTGCCAGCAGCACGGGGAGCGGAGCTTTCTTT
D: NA; size: NA; J: TRBJ2-3; V: TRBV10-3; CDR3: CAISGQQQTSTDTQYF; DNA: TGTGCCATCAGTGGGCAACAACAGACTAGCACAGATACGCAGTATTTT
D: NA; size: few; J: TRBJ1-2; V: TRBV20-1; CDR3: CSASPPTDLNYGYTF; DNA: TGCAGTGCTAGCCCCCCCACGGACCTTAACTATGGCTACACCTTC
D: NA; size: NA; J: TRBJ2-2; V: TRBV11-3; CDR3: CASTRFTGELFF; DNA: TGTGCCAGCACCCGCTTCACCGGGGAGCTGTTTTTT
D: TRBD2; size: once; J: TRBJ2-1; V: TRBV19; CDR3: CASSMTSGDYNEQFF; DNA: TGTGCCAGTAGTATGACTAGCGGAGACTACAATGAGCAGTTCTTC
D: NA; size: NA; J: TRBJ1-2; V: TRBV20-1; CDR3: CSARDSGHRIYGYTF; DNA: TGCAGTGCTAGAGATTCAGGGCATCGCATCTATGGCTACACCTTC
D: TRBD2; size: NA; J: TRBJ2-1; V: TRBV20-1; CDR3: CSAREGLAASSYNEQFF; DNA: TGCAGTGCTAGAGAGGGACTAGCGGCTAGCTCCTACAATGAGCAGTTCTTC
D: TRBD1; size: few; J: TRBJ2-3; V: TRBV11-2; CDR3: CASSPQTGGTDTQYF; DNA: TGTGCCAGCAGCCCGCAGACAGGGGGCACAGATACGCAGTATTTT
D: TRBD1; size: NA; J: TRBJ1-1; V: TRBV20-1; CDR3: CSGPQGPREAFF; DNA: TGCAGTGGCCCACAGGGGCCCAGGGAAGCTTTCTTT
D: NA; size: NA; J: TRBJ2-1; V: TRBV7-9; CDR3: CATARTGGPDNEQFF; DNA: TGTGCCACAGCCCGGACCGGGGGCCCCGACAATGAGCAGTTCTTC
D: NA; size: NA; J: TRBJ2-7; V: TRBV5-6; CDR3: CASSAPFRDQNEQYF; DNA: TGTGCCAGCAGCGCCCCGTTCAGGGACCAAAACGAGCAGTACTTC
D: NA; size: NA; J: TRBJ1-2; V: TRBV6-2/TRBV6-3; CDR3: CASSYGNYGYTF; DNA: TGTGCCAGCAGTTACGGTAACTATGGCTACACCTTC
D: NA; size: NA; J: TRBJ2-5; V: TRBV7-8; CDR3: CASSDAARGWTYEQSF; DNA: TGTGCCAGCAGCGACGCGGCCCGGGGTTGGACCTACGAGCAGTCCTTC